A single sample is the source of the 27 T cell receptor beta chains below, sequenced in a study of blood T cell repertoires in COVID-19. Assay: immunoSEQ multiplex PCR; the TCRdb copy retains only in-frame clones and omits some. The table shows around 320,000 clones, with around 92% occurring only once. What was sequenced was PBMCs or T cells enriched from blood (not recorded which). The receptors derive from a woman aged 50 to 60 who had been exposed to COVID-19.

This clone was observed a single time. CDR3 coding DNA: TGTGCCAGCAGCGAGGGGGGGATTAGGTCTGTCAGGGCGAACACCGGGGAGCTGTTTTTT. Its protein product is CASSEGGIRSVRANTGELFF. This rearrangement joins TRBV21-1 to TRBJ2-2; the table gives TRBD2 as D, unverified against the DNA. TRBV21-1 is recorded as a pseudogene. CDR3 length equals 20 residues.

The chain uses TRBV9 and TRBJ1-1; unclear D gene. The CDR3 sequence is 15 residues long. Trimming left V 3 bases short and J 0 bases short, with 12 bases between. Germline V gene sequence: CDR1 SGDLS, CDR2 YYNGEE. In nucleotides, the CDR3 is TGTGCCAGCAGCGCCCCCTCGTCCCTGAACACTGAAGCTTTCTTT. It specifies CASSAPSSLNTEAFF.

This clone appeared once. The J gene is TRBJ2-7, the V gene TRBV12-3 or TRBV12-4; the D is unclear. Trimming removed 4 bases from V and 4 bases from J, with 11 bases in between. The CDR3 covers 13 residues. This CDR3 is CASSYPAEYEQYF. CDR3 nucleotide sequence: TGTGCCAGCAGTTACCCGGCGGAATACGAGCAGTACTTC.

The rearrangement links TRBV12-5 to TRBJ1-3; 9 positions match TRBD1. Germline CDR1 LGHNT, CDR2 FRNRAP. The CDR3 length is 17 residues. J was trimmed by 4 bases and V by 6 bases; bases with no gene match: 13. In DNA, the CDR3 is TGTGCTAGTGGACTAATAACAGGGGGCCGAGTGGGAAACACCATATATTTT. It encodes CASGLITGGRVGNTIYF.

This clone was detected only a few times. V gene TRBV5-1 combines with J gene TRBJ2-2; TRBD1 matches 7 bases. This CDR3 has 15 residues. Germline assignment: CDR1 SGHRS and CDR2 YFSETQ. V trimming: 2 bases; J trimming: 7 bases; junction bases outside the gene matches: 8. CDR3 protein: CASSFGTHRGGELFF. The CDR3 region has the DNA TGCGCCAGCAGCTTCGGGACCCACAGGGGCGGGGAGCTGTTTTTT.

This clone was picked up one time. The chain uses TRBV2 and TRBJ2-2, with 10 bases matching TRBD1. The CDR3 totals 15 residues. Trimming removed 8 bases from V and 5 bases from J; junction bases left unmatched: 8. Germline-derived CDR1 and CDR2 are SNHLY and FYNNEI. The CDR3: CASADRGRITGELFF. CDR3 bases: TGTGCCAGCGCTGACAGGGGGCGCATTACCGGGGAGCTGTTTTTT.

The V and J genes are TRBV4-1 and TRBJ1-1, with TRBD1 identical over 11 bases. CDR1 and CDR2 (germline): MGHRA, YSYEKL. V was clipped by 0 bases and J by 9 bases; unmatched bases: 3. This CDR3 region has 14 residues. CDR3 bases: TGCGCCAGCAGCCAAGATCAGGACAGGGGGCAAGCTTTCTTT. Amino acids: CASSQDQDRGQAFF.

The gene calls are TRBV3-1 (or the pseudogene TRBV3-2) and TRBJ1-6; D is uncertain. The germline V gene encodes CDR1 LGHDT and CDR2 YNNKEL (reference sequence). Trimming took off 1 base at V and 10 bases at J, with 11 bases between the two ends. This CDR3 is 14 amino acids long. The CDR3 nucleotides read TGTGCCAGCAGCCAAGGGCCACGGGAATCACCCCTCCACTTT. Protein: CASSQGPRESPLHF.

The V call is TRBV30, the J call TRBJ1-2; the D is unclear. V lost 1 base to trimming and J lost 8 bases, with 20 bases between them. The germline CDR1 and CDR2 sequences are GTSNPN and SVGIG (reference sequence). The length of the CDR3 is 15 residues. The CDR3 DNA follows: TGTGCCTGGAGTGGAGCCCTGGTCGGTTCCTGGGGCTACACCTTC. It is translated as CAWSGALVGSWGYTF. Supplemented by reference TRBV30 and TRBJ1-2, the full variable domain reads SQTIHQWPATLVQPVGSPLSLECTVEGTSNPNLYWYRQAAGRGLQLLFYSVGIGQISSEVPQNLSASRPQDRQFILSSKKLLLSDSGFYLCAWSGALVGSWGYTFGSGTRLTVV.

The J gene is TRBJ1-6, the V gene TRBV15, with unresolved D. Germline-derived CDR1 and CDR2 are LNHNV and YYDKDF (reference sequence). The length of the CDR3 is 14 residues. Trimming left V 8 bases short and J 9 bases short, with 17 bases between. CDR3 nucleotide sequence: TGTGCCACCGACCTGGGGAGGAAGGGTTCACCCCTCCACTTT. The encoded protein is CATDLGRKGSPLHF.

The V call is TRBV14, the J call TRBJ2-3, with D possibly matching TRBD2 (6 bases). Trimming left V 6 bases short and J 2 bases short, with 9 bases between. The CDR3 spans 13 residues. Germline V lookup: CDR1 SGHDN, CDR2 FVKESK. The CDR3 sequence: CASSRDSTDTQYF. As DNA, the CDR3 is TGTGCCAGCAGTCGGGACTCCACAGATACGCAGTATTTT. The full variable domain, rest sourced from reference TRBV14 and TRBJ2-3, is EAGVTQFPSHSVIEKGQTVTLRCDPISGHDNLYWYRRVMGKEIKFLLHFVKESKQDESGMPNNRFLAERTGGTYSTLKVQPAELEDSGVYFCASSRDSTDTQYFGPGTRLTVL.

Regarding this clone: The same CDR3 arises from other DNA sequences in this sample as well. This sequence joins TRBV5-4 and TRBJ1-2, with TRBD1 matching 8 bases. The J segment lost 0 bases and the V segment lost 0 bases, leaving 4 bases of the junction unmatched. The CDR3 spans 16 residues. CDR1 is SGHNT and CDR2 is YYREEE in the germline V gene (reference sequence). The CDR3 sequence: CASSLAGQGTNYGYTF. The CDR3 region has the DNA TGTGCCAGCAGCTTGGCCGGACAGGGTACTAACTATGGCTACACCTTC.

This rearrangement joins TRBV7-2 to TRBJ2-3; 12 positions match TRBD2. CDR1 and CDR2 (germline): SGHTA, FQGNSA. This CDR3 contains 15 residues. J gave up 8 bases and V 4 bases, and 7 bases lay outside the gene matches. Here the CDR3 reads CASSSTSGGLVTQYF. For the CDR3, the DNA is TGTGCCAGCAGCTCCACTAGCGGGGGGCTGGTTACGCAGTATTTT.

This chain uses TRBV19 with TRBJ1-2, with 7 bases lining up with TRBD1. Germline lookup yields CDR1 LNHDA and CDR2 SQIVND (reference sequence). The CDR3 sequence is 13 residues long. V trimming: 4 bases; J trimming: 7 bases; junction bases outside the gene matches: 6. CDR3 DNA sequence: TGTGCCAGTAGTACAACAGGGGCTCCTGGCTACACCTTC. Protein: CASSTTGAPGYTF.

The chain joins TRBV2 to TRBJ2-5; tentatively, D is TRBD1 (6 bases). CDR1 is SNHLY and CDR2 is FYNNEI in the germline V gene. The CDR3 length is 15 residues. The V end lost 6 bases, the J end lost 4 bases, and 18 bases lay between the germline ends. The DNA for the CDR3 is TGTGCCAGCAGCCAACGCCTGGGGGCGGGAGAGACCCAGTACTTC. As protein: CASSQRLGAGETQYF.

V is TRBV29-1 and J is TRBJ2-1; 7 bases align to TRBD2. The CDR3 contains 14 residues. Germline V lookup: CDR1 SQVTM, CDR2 ANQGSEA. The trim removed 6 bases at V and 4 bases at J, leaving 9 bases unmatched. The CDR3 protein is CSVGGILGYNEQFF. The DNA of the CDR3 is TGCAGCGTGGGAGGGATTCTTGGGTACAATGAGCAGTTCTTC.

This clone was detected a few times. This chain connects TRBV28 to TRBJ1-5, with 10 bases fitting TRBD1. The V gene end was trimmed by 4 bases and the J gene end by 5 bases; junction bases not matched to a gene: 5. The V gene's germline CDR1 is MDHEN and CDR2 SYDVKM. The CDR3 sequence is 15 residues long. The CDR3 DNA reads TGTGCCAGCAGTTCCGGGACAGGGGAGGATCAGCCCCAGCATTTT. It codes for CASSSGTGEDQPQHF.

The V gene is TRBV28, the J gene TRBJ2-4; 7 bases align to TRBD2. V trimming: 3 bases; J trimming: 5 bases; junction bases outside the gene matches: 7. The CDR3 loop spans 15 amino acids. Germline CDR1 MDHEN, CDR2 SYDVKM. CDR3 coding DNA: TGTGCCAGCAGTTTGGCGGGAGTTGGCCAAAACATTCAGTACTTC. This encodes CASSLAGVGQNIQYF.

The rearrangement uses TRBV27 and TRBJ1-1; no reliable D call. Germline CDR1 is MNHEY and CDR2 is SMNVEV (reference sequence). The ends were cut back, 2 bases at V and 4 bases at J, with 11 bases in the middle. The CDR3 extends over 14 amino acids. CDR3 sequence: CASSLSQRGTEAFF. In DNA, the CDR3 is TGTGCCAGCAGTTTAAGTCAGCGGGGCACTGAAGCTTTCTTT.

This chain links TRBV5-4 with TRBJ2-1, with 7 bases matching TRBD2. V trimming: 4 bases; J trimming: 0 bases; junction bases outside the gene matches: 4. Germline V gives CDR1 SGHNT, CDR2 YYREEE (reference sequence). This CDR3 is built from 15 residues. CDR3 in DNA: TGTGCCAGCAGCCCACTAGCGTCCTCCTACAATGAGCAGTTCTTC. It yields the protein CASSPLASSYNEQFF. Based on the CDR3 plus reference TRBV5-4 and TRBJ2-1, the full variable domain is ETGVTQSPTHLIKTRGQQVTLRCSSQSGHNTVSWYQQALGQGPQFIFQYYREEENGRGNFPPRFSGLQFPNYSSELNVNALELDDSALYLCASSPLASSYNEQFFGPGTRLTVL.

J is TRBJ2-7 and V is TRBV30, with D maybe TRBD1 (6 bases). The CDR3 length is 13 residues. Between the trimmed V and J ends, which lost 2 bases and 3 bases, there was a span of 11 bases. Germline loops: CDR1 GTSNPN, CDR2 SVGIG (reference sequence). The CDR3 sequence is CAWSLGTLYEQYF. The CDR3 DNA follows: TGTGCCTGGAGTCTAGGGACACTCTACGAGCAGTACTTC.

The chain has TRBV2 and TRBJ1-4; TRBD1 aligns across 7 bases. Per the germline V gene, CDR1 is SNHLY and CDR2 is FYNNEI. The CDR3 loop spans 13 amino acids. J was trimmed by 3 bases and V by 9 bases; bases with no gene match: 4. The CDR3 region is CAREGAANEKLFF. The CDR3, as DNA: TGTGCCAGGGAGGGGGCGGCTAATGAAAAACTGTTTTTT.

The chain uses TRBV5-1 and TRBJ1-1; TRBD1 matches at 8 bases. The CDR3 runs 15 residues. After removal of 4 bases from V and 5 bases from J, the junction contained 10 bases not matched to a gene. Germline assignment: CDR1 SGHRS and CDR2 YFSETQ. CDR3 amino acids: CASSTPQGDPTEAFF. DNA of the CDR3: TGCGCCAGCAGCACCCCACAGGGGGACCCAACTGAAGCTTTCTTT.

This chain uses TRBV25-1 with TRBJ2-7; 7 positions agree with TRBD1. Germline V lookup: CDR1 MGHDK, CDR2 SYGVNS. Trimming cost V 7 bases and J 2 bases; bases outside gene matches: 5. The CDR3 runs 13 residues. The CDR3 reads CASMGQSTYEQYF. The DNA for the CDR3 is TGTGCCAGCATGGGACAGAGCACCTACGAGCAGTACTTC.

This chain connects TRBV5-4 to TRBJ2-3; perhaps TRBD1 as D (6 bases). The CDR3 length is 13 residues. V lost 2 bases and J 4 bases, leaving 8 bases between the germline ends. CDR1 is SGHNT and CDR2 is YYREEE in the germline V gene (reference sequence). Written as DNA, the CDR3 is TGTGCCAGCAGCTTTCCAGGGGCAGATACGCAGTATTTT. Translation gives CASSFPGADTQYF.

This chain joins TRBV27 and TRBJ2-3, with TRBD1 matching over 9 bases. Germline V gives CDR1 MNHEY, CDR2 SMNVEV (reference sequence). The J segment lost 3 bases and the V segment lost 5 bases, leaving 12 bases of the junction unmatched. The CDR3 totals 17 residues. In DNA form, the CDR3 reads TGTGCCAGCAGTCCCCAGGGACAGGGATCGGTGACAGATACGCAGTATTTT. Amino acids: CASSPQGQGSVTDTQYF.

The chain couples TRBV10-3 to TRBJ2-5; no reliable D call. The CDR3 has 12 amino acids. CDR1 and CDR2 from the germline V gene are ENHRY and SYGVKD. V lost 6 bases and J 4 bases, leaving 9 bases between the germline ends. CDR3: CAISHSGETQYF. CDR3 nucleotide sequence: TGTGCCATCAGCCACTCGGGAGAGACCCAGTACTTC.